The 26 T cell receptor beta chains in this list originate from one sample, sequenced in a study of T-cell memory formation after mild COVID-19. Via MiXCR, TCRdb re-called the 5' RACE reads, giving one row per CDR3 protein. The sample lists 400,000 to 500,000 distinct CDR3 sequences; roughly 18% were seen once. The sample consisted of PBMCs or a T cell subset sorted from them (not recorded which). The receptors were gathered from a man between 18 and 35 years old who had mild COVID-19 (a few samples of this study predate the infection). Cell type and time point are not known.

CDR3 DNA: TGTGCCAGCAGTTTGGCCAGGCCCTCTGGGGCCAACGTCCTGACTTTC. Its protein product is CASSLARPSGANVLTF. The chain joins TRBV6-2 or TRBV6-3 to TRBJ2-6; D uncertain. CDR1 is MNHEY, CDR2 SVGEGT, per germline. CDR3 length equals 16 residues. Deletions cut 4 bases from V and 0 bases from J, with 10 bases between.

V gene TRBV6-6 combines with J gene TRBJ1-2; 8 bases are shared with TRBD1. V shed 5 bases, J shed 10 bases, and the junction held 9 bases outside the gene matches. This CDR3 contains 13 residues. Germline V gene lookup returns CDR1 MNHNY and CDR2 SVGAGI (reference sequence). In DNA, the CDR3 is TGTGCCAGCAGTCCCCGGACAGGGAACGACTACACCTTC. Translated: CASSPRTGNDYTF.

This clonotype was detected many times. This chain uses TRBV5-1 with TRBJ2-6; 11 positions agree with TRBD1. V was pared by 0 bases and J by 1 base, with 9 bases of the junction left unmatched. CDR3 size: 20 residues. Germline loops: CDR1 SGHRS, CDR2 YFSETQ. CDR3 residues: CASSLEGQGARWSGANVLTF. The CDR3 DNA follows: TGCGCCAGCAGCTTGGAAGGACAGGGGGCGCGGTGGTCTGGGGCCAACGTCCTGACTTTC.

The rearrangement joins TRBV5-1 to TRBJ2-2; a possible D gene is TRBD1 (5 bases). The V gene's germline CDR1 is SGHRS and CDR2 YFSETQ. The CDR3 has 16 residues. V lost 4 bases and J lost 5, with 18 bases in between. The CDR3 bases are TGCGCCAGCAGCCCCGGTGCAGGGATGGGGACCGGGGAGCTGTTTTTT. Its protein product is CASSPGAGMGTGELFF.

V and J are TRBV7-3 and TRBJ2-3; 8 nucleotides agree with TRBD1. The germline V gene has CDR1 SGHTA and CDR2 FQGTGA. This CDR3 is 15 amino acids long. J was trimmed by 4 bases and V by 2 bases; bases with no gene match: 5. The CDR3 is CASSLQDRDSDTQYF. CDR3 DNA sequence: TGTGCCAGCAGCTTACAGGACAGGGACTCAGATACGCAGTATTTT.

The genes are TRBV5-1 and TRBJ2-3, with D unresolved. V was shortened by 7 bases and J by 0 bases, with 21 bases between the two germline ends. The CDR3 length is 17 residues. CDR1 and CDR2 (germline): SGHRS, YFSETQ. The CDR3 reads CASGVLGPTTSTDTQYF. In DNA, the CDR3 is TGCGCCAGCGGCGTGTTGGGCCCTACTACTAGCACAGATACGCAGTATTTT.

This clonotype was seen more than once but under ten times. The chain recombines TRBV4-3 with TRBJ2-3; 8 nucleotides match TRBD2. Per the germline V gene, CDR1 is LGHNA and CDR2 is YSLEER. The trim removed 4 bases at V and 5 bases at J, leaving 11 bases unmatched. The CDR3 sequence is 16 residues long. The CDR3 here is CASSPVGGGQRDTQYF. CDR3 in DNA: TGCGCCAGCAGCCCGGTGGGCGGGGGGCAGAGAGATACGCAGTATTTT.

The genes are TRBV5-6 and TRBJ2-1, with TRBD1 matching over 8 bases. V shed 5 bases and J 7 bases; nucleotides not matched to a gene: 11. Germline lookup yields CDR1 SGHDT and CDR2 YYEEEE. The CDR3 runs 15 residues. CDR3 coding DNA: TGTGCCAGCAGGGAAGTAGGACAGGGAAGGAATGAGCAGTTCTTC. This translates into CASREVGQGRNEQFF.

This chain connects TRBV5-1 to TRBJ2-1, with D possibly TRBD1 on 5 matching bases. Trimming pared 4 bases from V and 5 bases from J, leaving 16 bases between. The CDR3 covers 15 residues. The germline gives CDR1 SGHRS, CDR2 YFSETQ. As DNA, the CDR3 is TGCGCCAGCAGCGTCCGGGCCCAGGGTAACAATGAGCAGTTCTTC. Translating it yields CASSVRAQGNNEQFF.

The rearrangement links TRBV7-2 to TRBJ1-2; 8 nucleotides align to TRBD1. V gave up 3 bases and J gave up 5 bases; unmatched junction bases: 8. There are 15 residues in the CDR3. The germline V gene encodes CDR1 SGHTA and CDR2 FQGNSA. CDR3 protein: CASSLNRGAWYGYTF. The CDR3, as DNA: TGTGCCAGCAGCTTGAACAGGGGGGCTTGGTATGGCTACACCTTC.

This rearrangement joins TRBV7-9 to TRBJ1-2; D possibly corresponds to TRBD1 (5 bases). The CDR3 is 15 amino acids. Germline V gene lookup returns CDR1 SEHNR and CDR2 FQNEAQ (reference sequence). The germline V and J ends were trimmed by 4 bases and 4 bases, with 16 bases remaining between them. The DNA for the CDR3 is TGTGCCAGCAGCTCTGACCCCCTAAGGGGCTATGGCTACACCTTC. Its translation is CASSSDPLRGYGYTF. The full variable domain, rest sourced from reference TRBV7-9 and TRBJ1-2, is DTGVSQNPRHKITKRGQNVTFRCDPISEHNRLYWYRQTLGQGPEFLTYFQNEAQLEKSRLLSDRFSAERPKGSFSTLEIQRTEQGDSAMYLCASSSDPLRGYGYTFGSGTRLTVV.

This clonotype was detected a few times. The rearrangement uses TRBV21-1 and TRBJ2-1; TRBD1 is the table's D call and was not checked against the DNA. TRBV21-1 is labeled a pseudogene. The CDR3 sequence is 14 residues long. CDR3 sequence (DNA): TGTGCCAGCAGCAAAACAGGGGGGCACAATGAGCAGTTCTTC. Protein: CASSKTGGHNEQFF.

This clonotype was observed a handful of times. V gene TRBV29-1 combines with J gene TRBJ2-7, with TRBD1 identical over 8 bases. The CDR3 sequence is 12 residues long. CDR1 and CDR2 (germline): SQVTM, ANQGSEA. The J segment lost 6 bases and the V segment lost 3 bases, leaving 4 bases of the junction unmatched. The CDR3 DNA sequence: TGCAGCGTTGAGGACAGGGTAGGCGAGCAGTACGTC. It specifies CSVEDRVGEQYV.

The chain has TRBV7-2 and TRBJ2-7; D is ambiguous. The germline V gene has CDR1 SGHTA and CDR2 FQGNSA. The CDR3 consists of 13 residues. V was shortened by 3 bases and J by 1 base, with 7 bases between the two germline ends. CDR3 amino acids: CASSFLGSYEQYF. DNA for the CDR3: TGTGCCAGCAGCTTCTTGGGTTCCTACGAGCAGTACTTC.

This chain joins TRBV12-3 or TRBV12-4 and TRBJ1-4; D is ambiguous. This CDR3 is built from 16 residues. V shed 1 base and J shed 0 bases, with 9 bases lying between them. CDR3 nucleotides: TGTGCCAGCAGTTTAGGGGTGATCCCAACTAATGAAAAACTGTTTTTT. Translating gives CASSLGVIPTNEKLFF.

This clonotype occurred many times. V gene TRBV10-3 combines with J gene TRBJ2-2; a possible D gene is TRBD1 (7 bases). The V end lost 7 bases, the J end lost 5 bases, and 17 bases lay between the germline ends. Looked up from germline, CDR1 is ENHRY and CDR2 is SYGVKD. The CDR3 covers 15 residues. The CDR3 protein is CAITREDRLTGELFF. CDR3 DNA: TGTGCCATCACTAGGGAGGACAGGCTGACCGGGGAGCTGTTTTTT.

This clonotype was detected only a few times. The J gene is TRBJ1-4, the V gene TRBV2, with no clear D. V was cut by 6 bases and J by 0 bases, with 8 bases left in between. Germline V lookup: CDR1 SNHLY, CDR2 FYNNEI. CDR3 length: 14 residues. DNA for the CDR3: TGTGCCAGCAGCACGAGAGCAACTAATGAAAAACTGTTTTTT. This translates into CASSTRATNEKLFF.

Only a few counts were recorded for this clonotype. The gene calls are TRBV5-1 and TRBJ2-3; 7 nucleotides line up with TRBD1. The CDR3 is 15 residues long. Losses at the gene ends were 0 bases for V and 2 bases for J; bases not matched to a gene: 3. CDR1 SGHRS and CDR2 YFSETQ come from the germline V gene. The CDR3 is CASSLGGQYTDTQYF. DNA for the CDR3: TGCGCCAGCAGCTTGGGGGGACAGTACACAGATACGCAGTATTTT.

There are a few counts of this clonotype. This chain joins TRBV12-3 or TRBV12-4 and TRBJ2-3; D is perhaps TRBD2 (5 bases). V dropped 10 bases and J dropped 7 bases, with 21 bases sitting between them. The CDR3 is 14 amino acids. CDR3 sequence reads: CATQALARVNTQYF. The CDR3 DNA reads as TGTGCCACCCAGGCTCTAGCCCGCGTAAATACGCAGTATTTT.

The table lists this clonotype with a few counts. The V call is TRBV4-1, the J call TRBJ1-1; D gene unclear. CDR3 size: 14 residues. The germline gives CDR1 MGHRA, CDR2 YSYEKL. V gave up 0 bases and J gave up 8 bases, with 13 bases separating them. The CDR3 DNA reads as TGCGCCAGCAGCCAAGAAGGGAGCATATCGGAAGCTTTCTTT. Translating gives CASSQEGSISEAFF.

This clonotype was counted between two and nine times. V is TRBV5-1 and J is TRBJ1-3; D ambiguous. The CDR3 extends over 15 amino acids. CDR1 is SGHRS and CDR2 is YFSETQ in the germline V gene. The ends were cut back, 0 bases at V and 4 bases at J, with 11 bases in the middle. Here the CDR3 reads CASSLGWGIGNTIYF. DNA of the CDR3: TGCGCCAGCAGCTTGGGATGGGGAATCGGAAACACCATATATTTT.

The chain carries TRBV4-1 and TRBJ2-1; D gene uncertain. The germline V and J ends were trimmed by 6 bases and 5 bases, with 17 bases remaining between them. Germline V lookup: CDR1 MGHRA, CDR2 YSYEKL. The CDR3 length is 15 residues. DNA for the CDR3: TGCGCCAGCAGTGACCAGCCTCCTCCTAACAATGAGCAGTTCTTC. Translated: CASSDQPPPNNEQFF.

J is TRBJ2-2 and V is TRBV5-1, with 7 bases matching TRBD1. The CDR3 loop spans 16 amino acids. Germline CDR1 reads SGHRS; CDR2 reads YFSETQ. V lost 6 bases to trimming and J lost 4 bases; unmatched junction nucleotides: 12. The CDR3 sequence is CASTTPGTASTGELFF. DNA for the CDR3: TGCGCCAGCACAACGCCCGGGACAGCCTCCACCGGGGAGCTGTTTTTT.

This clonotype was found a few times. V is TRBV6-2 or TRBV6-3 and J is TRBJ2-5, with no clear D. V gave up 2 bases and J gave up 2 bases, with 12 bases separating them. The CDR3 covers 15 residues. Germline CDR1 MNHEY, CDR2 SVGEGT. The DNA for the CDR3 is TGTGCCAGCAGTTACGCCTCCCGGGCTCAAGAGACCCAGTACTTC. Translation gives CASSYASRAQETQYF.

Only a few counts were recorded for this clonotype. J is TRBJ1-1 and V is TRBV3-1, with TRBD1 as a possible D gene (6 bases). The CDR3 totals 13 residues. The V end lost 3 bases, the J end lost 5 bases, and 10 bases lay between the germline ends. In germline, CDR1 is LGHDT, CDR2 YNNKEL (reference sequence). The DNA of the CDR3 is TGTGCCAGCAGCCATAACAGGGAGACTGAAGCTTTCTTT. Protein product: CASSHNRETEAFF.

This clonotype was picked up a small number of times. The rearrangement uses TRBV4-1 and TRBJ2-5; D call uncertain. There are 15 residues in the CDR3. Germline CDR1 and CDR2: MGHRA and YSYEKL. Trimming left V 0 bases short and J 5 bases short, with 13 bases between. CDR3 coding DNA: TGCGCCAGCAGCCAAGATCCCGGCAATTGGGAGACCCAGTACTTC. Its protein product is CASSQDPGNWETQYF.